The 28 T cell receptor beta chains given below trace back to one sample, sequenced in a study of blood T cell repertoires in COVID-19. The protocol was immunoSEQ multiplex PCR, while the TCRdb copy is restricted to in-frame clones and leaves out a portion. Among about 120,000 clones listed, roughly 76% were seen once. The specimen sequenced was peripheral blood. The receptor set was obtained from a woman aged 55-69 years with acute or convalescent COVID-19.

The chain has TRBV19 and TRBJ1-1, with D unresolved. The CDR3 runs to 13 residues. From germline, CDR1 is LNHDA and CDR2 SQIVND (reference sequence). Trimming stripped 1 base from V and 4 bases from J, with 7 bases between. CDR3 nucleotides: TGTGCCAGTAGTATAGGCCCTACCACTGAAGCTTTCTTT. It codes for CASSIGPTTEAFF.

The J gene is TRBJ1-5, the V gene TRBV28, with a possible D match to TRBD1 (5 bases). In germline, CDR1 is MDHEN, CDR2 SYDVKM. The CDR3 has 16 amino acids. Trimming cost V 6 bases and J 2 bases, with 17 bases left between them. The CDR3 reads CASSLERVGGNQPQHF. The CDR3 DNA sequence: TGTGCCAGCAGCCTCGAGCGGGTGGGGGGCAATCAGCCCCAGCATTTT.

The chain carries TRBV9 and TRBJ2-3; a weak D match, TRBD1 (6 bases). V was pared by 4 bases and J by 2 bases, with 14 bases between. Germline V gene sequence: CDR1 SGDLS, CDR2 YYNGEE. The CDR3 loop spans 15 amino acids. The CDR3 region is CASSSRQVPTDTQYF. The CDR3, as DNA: TGTGCCAGCAGCTCCCGACAGGTGCCCACAGATACGCAGTATTTT. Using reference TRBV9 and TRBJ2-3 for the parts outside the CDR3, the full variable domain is DSGVTQTPKHLITATGQRVTLRCSPRSGDLSVYWYQQSLDQGLQFLIQYYNGEERAKGNILERFSAQQFPDLHSELNLSSLELGDSALYFCASSSRQVPTDTQYFGPGTRLTVL.

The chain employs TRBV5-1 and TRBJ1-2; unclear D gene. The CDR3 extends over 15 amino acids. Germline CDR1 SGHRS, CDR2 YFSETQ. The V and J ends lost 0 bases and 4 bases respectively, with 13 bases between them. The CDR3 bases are TGCGCCAGCAGCTTGGGAGGGATCCCTAGCTATGGCTACACCTTC. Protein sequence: CASSLGGIPSYGYTF.

CDR3 amino acids: CASNAGAYQPQHF. The CDR3 coding sequence is TGTGCCAGCAATGCGGGGGCCTATCAGCCCCAGCATTTT. The V gene is TRBV7-9, the J gene TRBJ1-5; maybe TRBD1 (6 bases). CDR3 size: 13 residues. Trimming pared 7 bases from V and 5 bases from J, leaving 12 bases between. CDR1 is SEHNR and CDR2 is FQNEAQ in the germline V gene (reference sequence).

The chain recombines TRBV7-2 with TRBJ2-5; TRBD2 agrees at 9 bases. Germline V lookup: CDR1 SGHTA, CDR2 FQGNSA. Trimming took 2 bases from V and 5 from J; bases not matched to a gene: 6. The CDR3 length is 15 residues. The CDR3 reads CASSLWRGGSETQYF. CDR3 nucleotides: TGTGCCAGCAGCTTATGGCGGGGGGGCAGCGAGACCCAGTACTTC.

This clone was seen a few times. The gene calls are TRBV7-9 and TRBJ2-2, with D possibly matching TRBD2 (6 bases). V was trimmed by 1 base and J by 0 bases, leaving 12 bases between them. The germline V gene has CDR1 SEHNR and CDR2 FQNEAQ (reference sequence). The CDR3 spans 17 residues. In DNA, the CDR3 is TGTGCCAGCAGCTTAGTTGCTTGGGGGGCGAACACCGGGGAGCTGTTTTTT. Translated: CASSLVAWGANTGELFF.

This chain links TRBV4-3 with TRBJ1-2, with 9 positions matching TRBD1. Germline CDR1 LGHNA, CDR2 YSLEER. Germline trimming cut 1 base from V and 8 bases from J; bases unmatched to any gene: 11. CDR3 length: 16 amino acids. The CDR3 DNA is TGCGCCAGCAGCCAAGTCCTATCGGGACAGGGAGAGGGCTACACCTTC. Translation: CASSQVLSGQGEGYTF.

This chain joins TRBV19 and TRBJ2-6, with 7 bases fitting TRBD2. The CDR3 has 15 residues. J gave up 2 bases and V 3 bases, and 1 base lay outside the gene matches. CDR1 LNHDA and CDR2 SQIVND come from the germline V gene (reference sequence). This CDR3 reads CASSIGGAGANVLTF. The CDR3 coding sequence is TGTGCCAGTAGTATTGGGGGGGCTGGGGCCAACGTCCTGACTTTC.

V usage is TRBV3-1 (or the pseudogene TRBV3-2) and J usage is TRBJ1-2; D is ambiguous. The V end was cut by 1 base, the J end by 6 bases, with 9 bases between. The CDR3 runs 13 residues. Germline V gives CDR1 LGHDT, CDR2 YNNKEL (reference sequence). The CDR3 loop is CASSQAGTNGYTF. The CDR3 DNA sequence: TGTGCCAGCAGCCAAGCGGGAACTAATGGCTACACCTTC.

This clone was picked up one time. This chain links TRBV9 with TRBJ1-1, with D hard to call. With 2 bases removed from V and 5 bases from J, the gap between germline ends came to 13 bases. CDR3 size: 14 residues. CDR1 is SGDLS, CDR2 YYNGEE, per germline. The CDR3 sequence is CASSVGPSETEAFF. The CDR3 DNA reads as TGTGCCAGCAGCGTTGGCCCTAGTGAGACTGAAGCTTTCTTT. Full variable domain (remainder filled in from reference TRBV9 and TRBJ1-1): DSGVTQTPKHLITATGQRVTLRCSPRSGDLSVYWYQQSLDQGLQFLIQYYNGEERAKGNILERFSAQQFPDLHSELNLSSLELGDSALYFCASSVGPSETEAFFGQGTRLTVV.

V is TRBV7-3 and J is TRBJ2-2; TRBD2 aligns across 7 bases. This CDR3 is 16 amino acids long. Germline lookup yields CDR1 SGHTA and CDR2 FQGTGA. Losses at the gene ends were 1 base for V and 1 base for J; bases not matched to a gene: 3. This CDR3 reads CASSLKASGNTGELFF. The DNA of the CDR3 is TGTGCCAGCAGCTTAAAGGCTAGCGGGAACACCGGGGAGCTGTTTTTT.

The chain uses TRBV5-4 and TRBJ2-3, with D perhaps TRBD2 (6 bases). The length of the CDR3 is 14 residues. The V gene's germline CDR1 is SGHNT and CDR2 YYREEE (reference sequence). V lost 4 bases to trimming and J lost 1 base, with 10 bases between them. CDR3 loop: CASSTGLRTDTQYF. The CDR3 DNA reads TGTGCCAGCAGCACGGGACTCCGCACAGATACGCAGTATTTT. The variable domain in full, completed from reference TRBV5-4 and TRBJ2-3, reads ETGVTQSPTHLIKTRGQQVTLRCSSQSGHNTVSWYQQALGQGPQFIFQYYREEENGRGNFPPRFSGLQFPNYSSELNVNALELDDSALYLCASSTGLRTDTQYFGPGTRLTVL.

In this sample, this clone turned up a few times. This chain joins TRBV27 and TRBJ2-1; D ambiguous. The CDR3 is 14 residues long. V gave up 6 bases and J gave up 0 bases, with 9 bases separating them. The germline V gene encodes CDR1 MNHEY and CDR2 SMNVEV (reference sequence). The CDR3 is CASRRLTSYNEQFF. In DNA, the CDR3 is TGTGCCAGCAGAAGACTTACCTCCTACAATGAGCAGTTCTTC.

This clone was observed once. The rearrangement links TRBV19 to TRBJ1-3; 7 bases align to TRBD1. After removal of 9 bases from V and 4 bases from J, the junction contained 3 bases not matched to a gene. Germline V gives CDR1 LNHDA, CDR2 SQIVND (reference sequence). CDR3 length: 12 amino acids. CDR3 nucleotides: TGTGCCAGCCAGACAGGGGGAAACACCATATATTTT. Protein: CASQTGGNTIYF.

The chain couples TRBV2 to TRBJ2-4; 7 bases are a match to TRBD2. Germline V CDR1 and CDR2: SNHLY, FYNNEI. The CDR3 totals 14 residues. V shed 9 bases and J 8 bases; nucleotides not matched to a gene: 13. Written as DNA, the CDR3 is TGTGCCAGTGGACGGACTAGTAGGTTAGACATTCAGTACTTC. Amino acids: CASGRTSRLDIQYF.

CDR3 amino acids: CASSVDFGQPQHF. CDR3 DNA sequence: TGTGCCAGCAGCGTAGATTTTGGCCAGCCCCAGCATTTT. The rearrangement links TRBV9 to TRBJ1-5; D is undetermined. In germline, CDR1 is SGDLS, CDR2 YYNGEE. The ends were cut back, 0 bases at V and 7 bases at J, with 8 bases in the middle. CDR3 length: 13 residues. The full variable domain, its missing parts supplied by reference TRBV9 and TRBJ1-5, is DSGVTQTPKHLITATGQRVTLRCSPRSGDLSVYWYQQSLDQGLQFLIQYYNGEERAKGNILERFSAQQFPDLHSELNLSSLELGDSALYFCASSVDFGQPQHFGDGTRLSIL.

CDR3 DNA sequence: TGTGCCAGCGCTCGGACAGCCGGGGAGCTGTTTTTT. Translation: CASARTAGELFF. The genes are TRBV18 and TRBJ2-2, with D maybe TRBD1 (6 bases). V shed 8 bases and J shed 6 bases, with 10 bases lying between them. Germline CDR1 is KGHSH and CDR2 is LQKENI. This CDR3 has 12 amino acids. Drawing the rest from reference TRBV18 and TRBJ2-2, the complete variable domain is NAGVMQNPRHLVRRRGQEARLRCSPMKGHSHVYWYRQLPEEGLKFMVYLQKENIIDESGMPKERFSAEFPKEGPSILRIQQVVRGDSAAYFCASARTAGELFFGEGSRLTVL.

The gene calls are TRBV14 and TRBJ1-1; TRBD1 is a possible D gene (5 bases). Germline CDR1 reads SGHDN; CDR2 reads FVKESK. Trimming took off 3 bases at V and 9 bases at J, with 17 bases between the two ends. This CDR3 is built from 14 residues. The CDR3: CASSQWGGAPKAFF. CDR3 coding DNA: TGTGCCAGCAGCCAGTGGGGGGGTGCTCCCAAAGCTTTCTTT.

For the CDR3, the DNA is TGTGCCAGCAGCTTTTTCCTCACAGGGCTTTATAGGGAGACCCAGTACTTC. Translated: CASSFFLTGLYRETQYF. The rearrangement uses TRBV5-6 and TRBJ2-5; the D gene is possibly TRBD1 (6 bases). V lost 2 bases, J lost 5 bases, and 22 bases lay in between. The CDR3 length is 17 residues. Per the germline V gene, CDR1 is SGHDT and CDR2 is YYEEEE.

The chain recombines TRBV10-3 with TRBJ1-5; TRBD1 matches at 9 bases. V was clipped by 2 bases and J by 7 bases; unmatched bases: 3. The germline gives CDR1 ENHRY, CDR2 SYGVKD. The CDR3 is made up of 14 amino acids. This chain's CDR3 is CAISERTGAQPQHF. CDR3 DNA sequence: TGTGCCATCAGTGAGCGGACAGGGGCACAGCCCCAGCATTTT.

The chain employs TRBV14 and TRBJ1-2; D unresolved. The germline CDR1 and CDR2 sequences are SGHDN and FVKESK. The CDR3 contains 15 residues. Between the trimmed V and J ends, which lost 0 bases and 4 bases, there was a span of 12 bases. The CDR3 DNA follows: TGTGCCAGCAGCCAAGATGTTGGGAGGATCTATGGCTACACCTTC. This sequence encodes CASSQDVGRIYGYTF.

CDR3 loop: CASSLAIAGGLETQYF. CDR3 sequence (DNA): TGTGCCAGCAGCTTAGCGATAGCGGGGGGGCTAGAGACCCAGTACTTC. The chain recombines TRBV7-2 with TRBJ2-5; 11 bases match TRBD2. Trimming took 0 bases from V and 4 from J; bases not matched to a gene: 4. Germline CDR1 reads SGHTA; CDR2 reads FQGNSA. The CDR3 sequence is 16 residues long.

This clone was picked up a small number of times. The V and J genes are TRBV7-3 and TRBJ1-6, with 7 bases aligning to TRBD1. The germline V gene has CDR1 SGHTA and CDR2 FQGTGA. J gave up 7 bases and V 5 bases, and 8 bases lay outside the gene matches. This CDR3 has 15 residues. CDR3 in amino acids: CASSVDPGGNSPLHF. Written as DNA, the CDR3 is TGTGCCAGCAGCGTCGACCCAGGGGGAAATTCACCCCTCCACTTT. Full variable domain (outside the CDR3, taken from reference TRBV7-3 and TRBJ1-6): GAGVSQTPSNKVTEKGKYVELRCDPISGHTALYWYRQSLGQGPEFLIYFQGTGAADDSGLPNDRFFAVRPEGSVSTLKIQRTERGDSAVYLCASSVDPGGNSPLHFGNGTRLTVT.

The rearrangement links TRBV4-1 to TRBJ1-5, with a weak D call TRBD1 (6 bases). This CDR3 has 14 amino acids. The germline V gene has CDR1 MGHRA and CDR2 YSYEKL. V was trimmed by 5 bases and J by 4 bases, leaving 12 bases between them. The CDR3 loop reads CASSSRQANQPQHF. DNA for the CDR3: TGCGCCAGCAGCTCGCGACAGGCGAATCAGCCCCAGCATTTT.

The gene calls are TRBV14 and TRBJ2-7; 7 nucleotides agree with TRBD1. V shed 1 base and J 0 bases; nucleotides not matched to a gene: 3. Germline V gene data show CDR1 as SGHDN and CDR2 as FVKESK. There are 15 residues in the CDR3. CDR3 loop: CASSQVTGISYEQYF. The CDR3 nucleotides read TGTGCCAGCAGCCAAGTGACAGGGATCTCCTACGAGCAGTACTTC.

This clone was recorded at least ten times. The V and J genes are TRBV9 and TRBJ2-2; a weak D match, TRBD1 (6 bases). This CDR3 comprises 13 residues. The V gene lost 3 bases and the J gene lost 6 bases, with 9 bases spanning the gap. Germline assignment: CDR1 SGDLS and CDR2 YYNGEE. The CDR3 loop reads CASSAEGAGELFF. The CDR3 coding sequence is TGTGCCAGCAGCGCAGAGGGGGCCGGGGAGCTGTTTTTT.

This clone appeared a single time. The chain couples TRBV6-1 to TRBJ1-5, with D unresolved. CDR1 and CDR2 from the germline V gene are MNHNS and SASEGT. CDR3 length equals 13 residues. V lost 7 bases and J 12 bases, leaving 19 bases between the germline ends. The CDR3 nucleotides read TGTGCCAGCATCCCGACGGGAGCGAAGGTCCAGCATTTT. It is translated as CASIPTGAKVQHF.